These 11 T cell receptor beta chains share one sample of origin, sequenced in a study of regulatory T cells in long-lasting Graves disease. Construction of TCR beta libraries relied on iRepertoire HTBI primers and on Arm-PCR targeting CDR3 regions. A single record per CDR3 protein comes from TCRdb applying MiXCR to the multiplex PCR reads. The top ten clones hold under 9% of a sample with over 350,000 distinct CDR3 sequences, 15% of them seen once. Time point given: newly diagnosed GD, antithyroid drugs for less than 3 months. Extracted RNA from PBMCs served as the source of the TCR library. The same sample was also used in a study of T cells in Graves' hyperthyroidism and ophthalmopathy.

Sequences were derived from peripheral blood mononuclear cells (PBMCs), sampled at new diagnosis, from a patient treated with antithyroid drugs. Every receptor here comes from a woman aged 40 to 50 with Graves disease.

The rearrangement joins TRBV19 to TRBJ1-1; D gene ambiguous. V was shortened by 0 bases and J by 7 bases, with 9 bases between the two germline ends. From germline, CDR1 is LNHDA and CDR2 SQIVND (reference sequence). The CDR3 is made up of 13 amino acids. The CDR3 is CASSIDGIDEAFF. The CDR3 coding sequence is TGTGCCAGTAGTATAGATGGCATAGATGAAGCTTTCTTT.

A few counts support this clonotype. An end of the junction differs from the germline gene, which may be a read error. The V and J genes are TRBV20-1 and TRBJ2-1, with TRBD2 as a possible D gene (5 bases). Per germline, CDR1 DFQATT and CDR2 SNEGSKA (reference sequence). CDR3 length: 14 residues. CDR3 protein: CSARGSRNYNEQFF. DNA for the CDR3: TGCAGTGCAAGAGGGAGTCGTAACTACAATGAGCAGTTCTTC.

This clonotype was found many times. The chain has TRBV6-1 and TRBJ2-3, with 8 bases identical to TRBD2. Germline CDR1 and CDR2: MNHNS and SASEGT. The ends lost 5 bases at V and 6 bases at J; junction bases unmatched: 10. The CDR3 runs 15 residues. CDR3 protein: CASSRGTRTRDTQYF. CDR3 nucleotide sequence: TGTGCCAGCAGTCGTGGGACTAGAACCCGTGATACGCAGTATTTT.

This clonotype has at least ten counts. V is TRBV6-5 and J is TRBJ2-1, with no clear D. Germline CDR1 MNHEY, CDR2 SVGAGI. The length of the CDR3 is 14 residues. Trimming took 2 bases from V and 8 from J, leaving 13 bases between them. The CDR3 spells CASSYGRRGDEQFF. CDR3 bases: TGTGCCAGCAGTTACGGACGCCGTGGCGATGAGCAGTTCTTC.

This clonotype was detected ten times or more. This chain uses TRBV28 with TRBJ2-7, with D possibly matching TRBD1 (6 bases). The V gene lost 6 bases and the J gene lost 1 base, with 16 bases spanning the gap. This CDR3 is 15 amino acids long. Germline CDR1 is MDHEN and CDR2 is SYDVKM. CDR3 amino acids: CASSPGTRVSYEQYF. CDR3 nucleotides: TGTGCCAGCAGCCCCGGGACAAGAGTATCCTACGAGCAGTACTTC. Drawing the rest from reference TRBV28 and TRBJ2-7, the complete variable domain is DVKVTQSSRYLVKRTGEKVFLECVQDMDHENMFWYRQDPGLGLRLIYFSYDVKMKEKGDIPEGYSVSREKKERFSLILESASTNQTSMYLCASSPGTRVSYEQYFGPGTRLTVT.

This clonotype was observed at least ten times. The genes are TRBV28 and TRBJ1-2; TRBD1 aligns across 7 bases. Germline V gene data show CDR1 as MDHEN and CDR2 as SYDVKM. The CDR3 covers 12 residues. V shed 8 bases and J 3 bases; nucleotides not matched to a gene: 3. The CDR3 loop is CASGQDHYGYTF. DNA for the CDR3: TGTGCCAGCGGACAGGACCACTATGGCTACACCTTC.

The chain carries TRBV19 and TRBJ1-6, with 7 bases identical to TRBD1. Germline V gene lookup returns CDR1 LNHDA and CDR2 SQIVND (reference sequence). The length of the CDR3 is 15 residues. J gave up 5 bases and V 3 bases, and 4 bases lay outside the gene matches. CDR3 residues: CASSMVGTDNSPLHF. The CDR3 DNA is TGTGCCAGTAGTATGGTCGGGACAGATAATTCACCCCTCCACTTT.

This clonotype was seen at least ten times. V and J are TRBV28 and TRBJ2-3, with 7 bases identical to TRBD2. The germline gives CDR1 MDHEN, CDR2 SYDVKM. V shed 4 bases, J shed 6 bases, and the junction held 7 bases outside the gene matches. CDR3 length equals 14 residues. For the CDR3, the DNA is TGTGCCAGCAGTTCCCCTCTCGGGGGGGATACGCAGTATTTT. This translates into CASSSPLGGDTQYF.

This clonotype was seen ten or more times. This chain joins TRBV6-5 and TRBJ1-4; D is perhaps TRBD1 (6 bases). This CDR3 spans 14 amino acids. The V end was cut by 0 bases, the J end by 6 bases, with 8 bases between. Germline V gene lookup returns CDR1 MNHEY and CDR2 SVGAGI. The CDR3 DNA sequence: TGTGCCAGCAGTTACTCAGGGGGTGATGAAAAACTGTTTTTT. Translating gives CASSYSGGDEKLFF.

This clonotype occurred many times. The J gene is TRBJ2-1, the V gene TRBV7-9; TRBD2 matches at 13 bases. The V segment lost 5 bases and the J segment 1 base; nucleotides outside the gene matches: 8. The CDR3 consists of 18 residues. Per germline, CDR1 SEHNR and CDR2 FQNEAQ (reference sequence). The CDR3 loop reads CASSQSLGLAGSYNEQFF. In DNA form, the CDR3 reads TGTGCCAGCAGCCAATCGCTGGGACTAGCGGGATCCTACAATGAGCAGTTCTTC.

This clonotype was counted a single time. J is TRBJ2-5 and V is TRBV29-1; D could derive from TRBD1 or TRBD2 (6 bases each). CDR3 length: 13 amino acids. Trimming stripped 3 bases from V and 5 bases from J, with 13 bases between. Per the germline V gene, CDR1 is SQVTM and CDR2 is ANQGSEA. The CDR3 reads CSVEGTRGETQYF. CDR3 coding DNA: TGCAGCGTTGAGGGGACACGGGGGGAGACCCAGTACTTC.